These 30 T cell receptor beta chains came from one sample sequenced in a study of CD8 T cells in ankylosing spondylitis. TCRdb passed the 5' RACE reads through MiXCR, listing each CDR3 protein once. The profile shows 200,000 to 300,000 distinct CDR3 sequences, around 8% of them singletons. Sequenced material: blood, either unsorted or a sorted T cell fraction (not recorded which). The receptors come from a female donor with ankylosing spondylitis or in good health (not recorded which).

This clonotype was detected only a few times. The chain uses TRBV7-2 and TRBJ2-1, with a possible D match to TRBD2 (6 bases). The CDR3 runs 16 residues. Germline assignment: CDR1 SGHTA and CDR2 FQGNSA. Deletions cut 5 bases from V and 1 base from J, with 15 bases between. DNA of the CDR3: TGTGCCAGCAGCCCCGGGAGTATGGGTTCCTACAATGAGCAGTTCTTC. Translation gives CASSPGSMGSYNEQFF.

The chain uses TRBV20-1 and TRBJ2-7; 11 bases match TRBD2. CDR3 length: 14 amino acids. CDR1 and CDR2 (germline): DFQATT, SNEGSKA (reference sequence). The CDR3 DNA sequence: TGCAGCTCCGGGGGGGGACTAGCGGAAAACGAGCAGTACTTC. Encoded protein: CSSGGGLAENEQYF.

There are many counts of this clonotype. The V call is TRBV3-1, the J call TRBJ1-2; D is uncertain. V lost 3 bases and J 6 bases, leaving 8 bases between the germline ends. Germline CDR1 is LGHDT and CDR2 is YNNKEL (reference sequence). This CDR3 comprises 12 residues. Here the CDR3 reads CASSQGDDGYTF. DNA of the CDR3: TGTGCCAGCAGCCAGGGTGACGATGGCTACACCTTC. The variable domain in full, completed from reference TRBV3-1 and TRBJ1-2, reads DTAVSQTPKYLVTQMGNDKSIKCEQNLGHDTMYWYKQDSKKFLKIMFSYNNKELIINETVPNRFSPKSPDKAHLNLHINSLELGDSAVYFCASSQGDDGYTFGSGTRLTVV.

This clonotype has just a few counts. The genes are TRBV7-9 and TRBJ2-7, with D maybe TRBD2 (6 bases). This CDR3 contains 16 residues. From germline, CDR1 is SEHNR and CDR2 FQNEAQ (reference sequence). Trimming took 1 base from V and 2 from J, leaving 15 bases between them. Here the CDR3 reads CASSLGGESAAYEQYF. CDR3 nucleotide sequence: TGTGCCAGCAGCTTAGGGGGGGAGAGCGCCGCCTACGAGCAGTACTTC.

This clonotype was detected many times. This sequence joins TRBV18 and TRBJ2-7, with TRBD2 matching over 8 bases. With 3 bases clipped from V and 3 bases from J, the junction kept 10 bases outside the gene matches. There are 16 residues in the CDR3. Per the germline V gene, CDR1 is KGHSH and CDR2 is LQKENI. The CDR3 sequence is CASSPPMTSDYYEQYF. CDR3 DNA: TGTGCCAGCTCACCTCCTATGACTAGCGACTACTACGAGCAGTACTTC. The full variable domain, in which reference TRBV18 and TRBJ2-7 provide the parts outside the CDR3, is NAGVMQNPRHLVRRRGQEARLRCSPMKGHSHVYWYRQLPEEGLKFMVYLQKENIIDESGMPKERFSAEFPKEGPSILRIQQVVRGDSAAYFCASSPPMTSDYYEQYFGPGTRLTVT.

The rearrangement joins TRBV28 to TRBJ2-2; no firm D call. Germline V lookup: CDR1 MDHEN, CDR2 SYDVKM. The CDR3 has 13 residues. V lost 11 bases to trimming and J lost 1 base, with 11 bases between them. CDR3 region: CAVKVGNTGELFF. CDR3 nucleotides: TGTGCCGTGAAAGTTGGGAACACCGGGGAGCTGTTTTTT.

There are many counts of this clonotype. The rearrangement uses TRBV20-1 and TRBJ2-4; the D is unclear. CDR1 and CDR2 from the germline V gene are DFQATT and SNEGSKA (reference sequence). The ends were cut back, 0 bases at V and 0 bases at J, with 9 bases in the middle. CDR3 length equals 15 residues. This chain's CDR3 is CSARDGQLAKNIQYF. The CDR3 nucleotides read TGCAGTGCTAGAGATGGCCAGCTAGCCAAAAACATTCAGTACTTC.

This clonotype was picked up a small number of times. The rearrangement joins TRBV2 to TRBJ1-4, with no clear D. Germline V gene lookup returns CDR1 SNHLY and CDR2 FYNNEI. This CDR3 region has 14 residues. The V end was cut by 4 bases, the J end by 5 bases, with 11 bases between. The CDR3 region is CASSANLGNEKLFF. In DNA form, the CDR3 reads TGTGCCAGCAGTGCTAATCTGGGGAATGAAAAACTGTTTTTT. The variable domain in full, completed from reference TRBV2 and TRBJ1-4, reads EPEVTQTPSHQVTQMGQEVILRCVPISNHLYFYWYRQILGQKVEFLVSFYNNEISEKSEIFDDQFSVERPDGSNFTLKIRSTKLEDSAMYFCASSANLGNEKLFFGSGTQLSVL.

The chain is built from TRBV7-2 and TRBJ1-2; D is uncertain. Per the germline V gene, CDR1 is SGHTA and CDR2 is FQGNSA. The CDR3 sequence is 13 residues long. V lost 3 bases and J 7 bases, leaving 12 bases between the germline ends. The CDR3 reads CASSFNGVLGYTF. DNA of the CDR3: TGTGCCAGCAGCTTTAACGGAGTCCTTGGCTACACCTTC.

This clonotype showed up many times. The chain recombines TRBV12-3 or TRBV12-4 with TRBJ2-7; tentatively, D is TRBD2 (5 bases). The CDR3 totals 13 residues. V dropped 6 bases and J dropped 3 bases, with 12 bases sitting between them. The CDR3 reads CASSRTRRYEQYF. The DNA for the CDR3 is TGTGCCAGCAGCCGTACTAGACGCTACGAGCAGTACTTC.

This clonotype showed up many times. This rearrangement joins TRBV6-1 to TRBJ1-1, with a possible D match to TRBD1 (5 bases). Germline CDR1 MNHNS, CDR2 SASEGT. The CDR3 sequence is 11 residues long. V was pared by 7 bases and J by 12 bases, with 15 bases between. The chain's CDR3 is CASTGTLLPFF. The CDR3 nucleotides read TGTGCCAGCACTGGGACTCTGCTACCTTTCTTT.

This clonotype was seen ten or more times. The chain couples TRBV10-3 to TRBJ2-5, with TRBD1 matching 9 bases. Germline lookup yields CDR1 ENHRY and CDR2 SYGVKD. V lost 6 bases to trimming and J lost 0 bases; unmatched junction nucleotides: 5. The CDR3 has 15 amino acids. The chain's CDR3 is CAISPGQGNQETQYF. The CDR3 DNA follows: TGTGCCATCAGCCCGGGACAGGGAAACCAAGAGACCCAGTACTTC.

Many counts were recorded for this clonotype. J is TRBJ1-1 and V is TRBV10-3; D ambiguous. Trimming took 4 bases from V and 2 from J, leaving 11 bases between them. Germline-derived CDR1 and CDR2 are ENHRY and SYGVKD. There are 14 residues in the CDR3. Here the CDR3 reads CAISGLSGNTEAFF. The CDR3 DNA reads TGTGCCATCAGTGGTCTTTCAGGAAACACTGAAGCTTTCTTT.

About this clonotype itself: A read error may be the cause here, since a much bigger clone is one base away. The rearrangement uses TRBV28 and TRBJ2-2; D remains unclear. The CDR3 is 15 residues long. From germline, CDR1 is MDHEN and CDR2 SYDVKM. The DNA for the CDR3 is TGTACCAGCAGTTTATATAGCTTGAACACCGGGGAGCTGTTTTTT. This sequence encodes CTSSLYSLNTGELFF.

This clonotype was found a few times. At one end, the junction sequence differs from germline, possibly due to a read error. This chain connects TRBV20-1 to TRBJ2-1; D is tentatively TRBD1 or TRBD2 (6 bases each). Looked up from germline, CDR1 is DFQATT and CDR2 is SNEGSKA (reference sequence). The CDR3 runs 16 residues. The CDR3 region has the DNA TGCTGTGCTAGAGTGGGCGGGCTTAGGGGGGCAAATGAGCAGTTCTTC. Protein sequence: CCARVGGLRGANEQFF.

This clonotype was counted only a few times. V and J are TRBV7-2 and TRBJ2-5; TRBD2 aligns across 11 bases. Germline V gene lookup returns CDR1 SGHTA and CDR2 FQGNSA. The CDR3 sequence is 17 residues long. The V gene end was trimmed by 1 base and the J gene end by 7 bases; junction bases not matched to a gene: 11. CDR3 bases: TGTGCCAGCAGCTTAGTACTAGCGGGAGTCGGGAGGTCGACCCAGTACTTC. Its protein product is CASSLVLAGVGRSTQYF. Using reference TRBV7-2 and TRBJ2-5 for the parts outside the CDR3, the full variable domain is GAGVSQSPSNKVTEKGKDVELRCDPISGHTALYWYRQSLGQGLEFLIYFQGNSAPDKSGLPSDRFSAERTGGSVSTLTIQRTQQEDSAVYLCASSLVLAGVGRSTQYFGPGTRLLVL.

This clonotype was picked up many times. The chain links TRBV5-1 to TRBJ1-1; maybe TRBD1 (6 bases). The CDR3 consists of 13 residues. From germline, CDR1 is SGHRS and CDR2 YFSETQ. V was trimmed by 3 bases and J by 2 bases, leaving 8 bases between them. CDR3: CASSSTGNTEAFF. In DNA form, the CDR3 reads TGCGCCAGCAGCTCGACAGGCAACACTGAAGCTTTCTTT.

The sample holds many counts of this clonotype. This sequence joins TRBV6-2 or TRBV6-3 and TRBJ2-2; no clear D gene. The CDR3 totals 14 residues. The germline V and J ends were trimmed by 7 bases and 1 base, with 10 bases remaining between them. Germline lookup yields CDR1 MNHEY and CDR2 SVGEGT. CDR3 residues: CASTKLKNTGELFF. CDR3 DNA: TGTGCCAGCACCAAACTAAAGAACACCGGGGAGCTGTTTTTT.

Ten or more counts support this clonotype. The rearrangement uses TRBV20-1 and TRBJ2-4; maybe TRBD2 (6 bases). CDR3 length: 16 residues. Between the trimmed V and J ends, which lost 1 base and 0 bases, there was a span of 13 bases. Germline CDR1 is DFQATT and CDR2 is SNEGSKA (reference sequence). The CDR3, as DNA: TGCAGTGCTAGAGCCAGGGACTGGGTAGCCAAAAACATTCAGTACTTC. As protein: CSARARDWVAKNIQYF.

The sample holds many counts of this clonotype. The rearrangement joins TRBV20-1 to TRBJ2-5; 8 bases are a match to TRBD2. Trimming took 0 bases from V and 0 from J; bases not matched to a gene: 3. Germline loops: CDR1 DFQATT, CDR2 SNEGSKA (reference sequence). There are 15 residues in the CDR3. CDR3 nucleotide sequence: TGCAGTGCTAGAGATGAGCGGGGGTACCAAGAGACCCAGTACTTC. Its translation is CSARDERGYQETQYF.

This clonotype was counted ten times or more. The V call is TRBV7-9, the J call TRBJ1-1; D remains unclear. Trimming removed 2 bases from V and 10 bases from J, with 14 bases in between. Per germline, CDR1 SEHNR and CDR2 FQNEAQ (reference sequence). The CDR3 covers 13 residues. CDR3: CASSLSTQDRAFF. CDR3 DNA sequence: TGTGCCAGCAGCTTAAGTACCCAGGATCGAGCTTTCTTT.

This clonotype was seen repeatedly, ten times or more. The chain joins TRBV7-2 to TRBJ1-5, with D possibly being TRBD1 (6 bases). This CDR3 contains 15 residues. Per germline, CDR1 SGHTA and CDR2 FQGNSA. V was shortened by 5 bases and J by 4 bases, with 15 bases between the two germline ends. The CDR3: CASSPGARGNQPQHF. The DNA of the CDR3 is TGTGCCAGCAGCCCGGGGGCGAGAGGAAATCAGCCCCAGCATTTT.

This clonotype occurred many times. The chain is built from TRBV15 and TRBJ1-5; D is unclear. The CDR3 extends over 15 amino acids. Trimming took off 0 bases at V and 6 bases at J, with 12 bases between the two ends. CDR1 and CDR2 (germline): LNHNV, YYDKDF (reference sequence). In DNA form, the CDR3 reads TGTGCCACCAGCAGAGATCTAGGAGAGACTCAGCCCCAGCATTTT. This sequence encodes CATSRDLGETQPQHF.

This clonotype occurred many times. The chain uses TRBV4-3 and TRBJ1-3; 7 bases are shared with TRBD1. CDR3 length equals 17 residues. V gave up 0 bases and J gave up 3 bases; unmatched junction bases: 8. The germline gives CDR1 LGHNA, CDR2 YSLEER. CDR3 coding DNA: TGCGCCAGCAGCCAAGATCTAGGGGGCGCAAATGGAAACACCATATATTTT. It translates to CASSQDLGGANGNTIYF.

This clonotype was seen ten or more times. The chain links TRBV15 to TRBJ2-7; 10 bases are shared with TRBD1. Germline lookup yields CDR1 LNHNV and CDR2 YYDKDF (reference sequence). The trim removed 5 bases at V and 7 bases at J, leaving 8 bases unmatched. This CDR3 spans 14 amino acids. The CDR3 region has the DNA TGTGCCACCAGCTCCGGGACAGGGGCTTGGGAGCAGTACTTC. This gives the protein CATSSGTGAWEQYF.

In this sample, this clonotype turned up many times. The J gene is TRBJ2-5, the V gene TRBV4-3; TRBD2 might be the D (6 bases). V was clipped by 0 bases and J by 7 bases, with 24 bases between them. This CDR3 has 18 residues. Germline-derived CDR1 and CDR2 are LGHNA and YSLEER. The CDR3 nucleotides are TGCGCCAGCAGCCAAGATCGGTTCGGGGGACTCAGCTCGTCGACCCAGTACTTC. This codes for CASSQDRFGGLSSSTQYF.

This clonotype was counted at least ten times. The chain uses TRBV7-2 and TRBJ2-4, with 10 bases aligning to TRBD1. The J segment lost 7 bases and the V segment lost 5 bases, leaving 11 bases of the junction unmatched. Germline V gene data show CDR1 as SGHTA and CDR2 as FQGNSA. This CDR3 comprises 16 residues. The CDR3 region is CASSGGTGVIRNIQYF. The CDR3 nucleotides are TGTGCCAGCAGCGGTGGGACAGGGGTGATAAGGAACATTCAGTACTTC.

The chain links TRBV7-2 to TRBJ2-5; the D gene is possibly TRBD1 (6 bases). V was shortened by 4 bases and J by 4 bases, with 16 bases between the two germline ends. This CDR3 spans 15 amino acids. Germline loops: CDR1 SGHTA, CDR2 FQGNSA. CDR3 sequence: CASSSAGVGGETQYF. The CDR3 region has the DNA TGTGCCAGCAGCTCGGCAGGGGTTGGAGGAGAGACCCAGTACTTC. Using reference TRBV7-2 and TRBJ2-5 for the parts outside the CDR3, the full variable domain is GAGVSQSPSNKVTEKGKDVELRCDPISGHTALYWYRQSLGQGLEFLIYFQGNSAPDKSGLPSDRFSAERTGGSVSTLTIQRTQQEDSAVYLCASSSAGVGGETQYFGPGTRLLVL.

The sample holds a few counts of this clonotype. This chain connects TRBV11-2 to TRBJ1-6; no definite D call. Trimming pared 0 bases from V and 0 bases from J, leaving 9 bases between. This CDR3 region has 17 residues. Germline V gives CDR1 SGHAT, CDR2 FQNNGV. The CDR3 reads CASSLERPSSYNSPLHF. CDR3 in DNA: TGTGCCAGCAGCTTAGAAAGGCCTAGCTCCTATAATTCACCCCTCCACTTT.

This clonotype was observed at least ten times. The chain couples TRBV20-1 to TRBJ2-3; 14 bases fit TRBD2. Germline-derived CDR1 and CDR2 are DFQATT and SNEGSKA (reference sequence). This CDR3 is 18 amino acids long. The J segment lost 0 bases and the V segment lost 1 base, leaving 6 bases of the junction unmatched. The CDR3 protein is CSARGGTSGSHSTDTQYF. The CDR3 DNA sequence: TGCAGTGCTAGAGGAGGGACTAGCGGGAGCCATAGCACAGATACGCAGTATTTT.